This TCR beta chain was recovered during a study of T cells in Graves' hyperthyroidism and ophthalmopathy. Using RNA transcripts as the source, TCR beta CDR3 regions were amplified. The HTBI set primed first-round TCR CDR3 RT-PCR. TCRdb ran MiXCR on the multiplex PCR reads and lists one entry per CDR3 protein. The top ten hold around 8.1% of the sample, which has fewer than 800,000 distinct CDR3 sequences, less than 20% seen once. This clonotype was detected a few times. V gave up 1 base and J gave up 5 bases, with 12 bases separating them. The CDR3 spans 14 residues. Germline V gives CDR1 DFQATT, CDR2 SNEGSKA (reference sequence).

The sequence came from a man between 18 and 35 years old with Graves' hyperthyroidism. Sequencing used blood. The chain recombines TRBV20-1 with TRBJ2-1, with D maybe TRBD2 (6 bases). The DNA of the CDR3 is TGCAGTGCTAGAGGGTCCCCGGGGGACAATGAGCAGTTCTTC. Protein sequence: CSARGSPGDNEQFF.